The clone carrying this TCR beta chain was seen ten or more times. Trimming cost V 6 bases and J 3 bases; bases outside gene matches: 4. CDR3 length: 13 residues. This entry is derived from a study of blood T cell repertoires in COVID-19. Study overall: Spain, Italy and the United States supplied samples that represented acute and convalescent COVID-19. T cells, B-cell-depleted T cells, or PBMCs supplied cDNA or gDNA.

In the authors' methods: Amplifying reference gene primers gave estimates of nucleated cell counts. Here immunoSEQ multiplex PCR was the method, and the copy in TCRdb shows in-frame clones only, minus some. The DNA was the basis for D and trimming; V, J and clone size are from that table. The sample lists around 93,000 clones; 75% to 85% were seen once. The chain uses TRBV12-3 or TRBV12-4 and TRBJ1-2; 7 bases match TRBD1. The sequencing input was peripheral blood. The sequence was obtained from a man between 60 and 70 years old with acute or convalescent COVID-19. CDR3: CASRLTGYYGYTF. In DNA, the CDR3 is TGTGCCAGCAGGTTGACAGGGTACTATGGCTACACCTTC.